This entry concerns a single T cell receptor beta chain. Ten or more counts support this clone. The antigen this receptor binds is unknown. The sequence runs out 3 residues before the end of the CDR3; the remainder is reconstructed from the germline J gene. Predominantly Caucasian heritage was noted among both the CVID patients and the healthy controls. From each donor, roughly 5 to 8.5 ml of heparinized peripheral whole blood was collected. TCRbeta CDR3 repertoires were sequenced from genomic DNA of adults with common variable immune deficiency (CVID) and healthy adult controls. The control group was made up of approximately 22 healthy adult volunteers (10 male and around twelve female) whose ages ranged from about 20 to 66 years, with a mean age of around 30. Diluted blood was density-centrifuged over Hypaque 1077 or Ficoll-Paque to isolate peripheral blood mononuclear cells. Unsorted mononuclear cells served as the source of genomic DNA, which was extracted either by Qiagen column purification or by a centrifugation-based method.

The sample is drawn from a study of T cell clonality in common variable immunodeficiency (dated by TCRdb to the mid-2010s). What the work shows at the level of the full study, not this receptor alone: Healthy controls shared more TCRbeta clones with each other than CVID subjects shared among themselves (p < 0.0001). Fewer deletions and N-nucleotide insertions were reportedly observed in CVID TCRbeta sequences, and highly modified clones with 13 or more V deletions were reportedly absent from CVID TCRbeta sequences. Despite equal DNA input, controls averaged approximately 84,000 unique sequences per sample versus around 30,000 in CVID samples. TCRbeta clonality was higher in CVID subjects than in healthy controls (t-test p = 0.018), and the increase was most characteristic of about a third of subjects. Correlations of repertoire features with clinical complications were constrained by heterogeneity among patients within the CVID cohort. According to the authors, finding the cause of the higher clonality in CVID would require sequencing the repertoires of T cell subpopulations.

Equivalent amounts of genomic DNA from CVID and control samples were used as sequencing input. For every sample, a 60 bp segment covering the rearranged TCRbeta CDR3 region was amplified and then sequenced. The immunoSEQ assay, a bias-corrected multiplex PCR combined with high-throughput sequencing, was used for TCRbeta amplification. On the study's bioinformatics: Every unique nucleotide sequence was considered a clone and was annotated with V, D and J genes, copy number and frequency. Sequences were labeled productive if in frame, and non-productive if out of frame or containing stop codons. As previously described, Shannon's entropy was used to calculate clonality. The predicted amino acid sequences of productive clones were used to derive mean CDR3 Kyte-Doolittle hydropathy. Scaled V gene usage was hierarchically clustered using Manhattan distance and complete linkage with the R hclust function. Sharing of clones by CDR3 amino acid sequence was evaluated by resampling 12 repertoires per group over 100 rounds. The repertoires were searched for about 68 published EBV-specific TCRbeta sequences and 245 published CMV-specific TCRbeta sequences. After two CVID samples that produced fewer than 10,000 sequences were dropped from the analysis, some 40 CVID repertoires remained. In TCRdb, the immuneACCESS table is reduced to in-frame sequences with V and J assigned. These tables do not hold every clone; where another copy was compared, an unresolved V gene accounts for under half, and the others remain unexplained. V and J calls and clone size are given by that table; D and trimming were obtained from the DNA. Across this sample, roughly 60,000 clones were tabulated and none appeared just once. The leading ten clones occupy under 2% of the sample.

Deletion took 1 base off V and 4 bases off J, with a span of 4 bases between the germline ends. The germline V gene (reference sequence) specifies SEHNR as CDR1 and FQNEAQ as CDR2. The CDR3 contains 12 residues, cysteine and phenylalanine counted. Only the CDR3 bases that were read are kept: 27 of them, in frame from base 1. The source material was peripheral blood mononuclear cells. The chain joins TRBV7-9 to TRBJ1-2, with the D segment identity uncertain. This TCR came from a person between 18 and 75 years old in good health. The CDR3 sequence is CASSLGSYGYTF. CDR3 DNA, as far as it was read: TGTGCCAGCAGCTTAGGTAGCTATGGC.